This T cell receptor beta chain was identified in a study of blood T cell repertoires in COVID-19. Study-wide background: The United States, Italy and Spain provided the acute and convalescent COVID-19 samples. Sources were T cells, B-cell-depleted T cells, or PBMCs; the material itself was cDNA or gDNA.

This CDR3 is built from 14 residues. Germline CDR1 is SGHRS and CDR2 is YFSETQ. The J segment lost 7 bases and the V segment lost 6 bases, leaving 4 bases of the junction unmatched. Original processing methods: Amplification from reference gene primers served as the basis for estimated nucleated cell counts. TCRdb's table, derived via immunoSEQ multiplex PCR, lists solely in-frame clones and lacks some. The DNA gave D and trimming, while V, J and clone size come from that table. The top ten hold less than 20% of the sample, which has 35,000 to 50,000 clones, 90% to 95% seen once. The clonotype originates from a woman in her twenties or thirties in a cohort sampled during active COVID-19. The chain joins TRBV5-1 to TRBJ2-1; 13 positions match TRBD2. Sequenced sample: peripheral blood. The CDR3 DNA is TGCGCCAGCACCCTGACTAGCGGGGGGAATGAGCAGTTCTTC. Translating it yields CASTLTSGGNEQFF. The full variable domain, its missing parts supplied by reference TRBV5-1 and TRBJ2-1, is KAGVTQTPRYLIKTRGQQVTLSCSPISGHRSVSWYQQTPGQGLQFLFEYFSETQRNKGNFPGRFSGRQFSNSRSEMNVSTLELGDSALYLCASTLTSGGNEQFFGPGTRLTVL.